The 30 T cell receptor beta chains listed next were all sequenced from one sample in a study of OX40 agonist ivuxolimab in advanced cancers. The protocol was immunoSEQ multiplex PCR, while the TCRdb copy is restricted to in-frame clones and leaves out a portion. The sample lists about 93,000 clones, 85% to 95% occurring once. The input for sequencing was CD4+ or CD8+ T cells sorted from blood, taken in a trial of the OX40 agonist ivuxolimab. All receptors come from an adult with an advanced solid tumor such as melanoma, head and neck, liver or kidney cancer.

The rearrangement uses TRBV2 and TRBJ1-6; D is perhaps TRBD1 (5 bases). Per the germline V gene, CDR1 is SNHLY and CDR2 is FYNNEI. The CDR3 covers 17 residues. The V and J ends lost 3 bases and 0 bases respectively, with 12 bases between them. CDR3 sequence: CASSDRVGSSYNSPLHF. The CDR3 nucleotides read TGTGCCAGCAGTGACAGGGTTGGAAGCTCCTATAATTCACCCCTCCACTTT.

The V gene is TRBV4-3, the J gene TRBJ2-1, with 8 positions matching TRBD2. The germline V gene encodes CDR1 LGHNA and CDR2 YSLEER. Germline trimming cut 2 bases from V and 8 bases from J; bases unmatched to any gene: 5. CDR3 length equals 14 residues. This chain's CDR3 is CASSQRGGRDEQFF. As DNA, the CDR3 is TGCGCCAGCAGCCAACGGGGGGGCCGGGATGAGCAGTTCTTC.

The chain uses TRBV9 and TRBJ1-1; no definite D call. This CDR3 has 12 amino acids. Deletions cut 3 bases from V and 7 bases from J, with 10 bases between. Germline-derived CDR1 and CDR2 are SGDLS and YYNGEE. The CDR3 nucleotides read TGTGCCAGCAGCGAAGGAGAGAATGAAGCTTTCTTT. It codes for CASSEGENEAFF.

The chain joins TRBV27 to TRBJ1-2; 9 nucleotides align to TRBD1. V was pared by 3 bases and J by 8 bases, with 4 bases of the junction left unmatched. Per germline, CDR1 MNHEY and CDR2 SMNVEV (reference sequence). The CDR3 totals 13 residues. The DNA of the CDR3 is TGTGCCAGCAGTTTCGGGACAGGGCTGGGCTACACCTTC. The encoded protein is CASSFGTGLGYTF.

V usage is TRBV9 and J usage is TRBJ1-3, with D hard to call. V lost 8 bases, J lost 0 bases, and 12 bases lay in between. The CDR3 has 14 residues. From germline, CDR1 is SGDLS and CDR2 YYNGEE. CDR3 amino acids: CASKGSSSGNTIYF. In nucleotides, the CDR3 is TGTGCCAGTAAGGGATCCTCCTCTGGAAACACCATATATTTT.

V gene TRBV21-1 combines with J gene TRBJ2-5; the listed D gene, TRBD1, was not tested against the DNA. TRBV21-1 is a known pseudogene. This CDR3 spans 14 amino acids. CDR3 residues: CASTIRQFQETQYF. Written as DNA, the CDR3 is TGTGCCAGCACCATCAGACAGTTCCAAGAGACCCAGTACTTC.

This clone was picked up one time. The chain employs TRBV7-6 and TRBJ2-1; 10 bases are shared with TRBD2. The CDR3 has 17 amino acids. The germline V gene encodes CDR1 SGHVS and CDR2 FNYEAQ. V shed 5 bases, J shed 4 bases, and the junction held 11 bases outside the gene matches. The CDR3 nucleotides are TGTGCCAGCAGCCGCGTCCCACTAGCGGGGATTTACAATGAGCAGTTCTTC. It is translated as CASSRVPLAGIYNEQFF.

V is TRBV5-4 and J is TRBJ2-5; D is possibly TRBD1 (5 bases). The CDR3 is 14 residues long. V lost 0 bases and J lost 5, with 11 bases in between. Germline CDR1 SGHNT, CDR2 YYREEE (reference sequence). CDR3 coding DNA: TGTGCCAGCAGCTTGGGGGGCAGGGTTGAGACCCAGTACTTC. Translation gives CASSLGGRVETQYF.

This chain uses TRBV29-1 with TRBJ2-1, with D possibly being TRBD2 (5 bases). This CDR3 comprises 13 residues. Germline assignment: CDR1 SQVTM and CDR2 ANQGSEA. Trimming shortened V by 6 bases and J by 5 bases, and 14 bases separated the two germline ends. CDR3 sequence (DNA): TGCAGCGTCCAAGGCCCCGGGGACAATGAGCAGTTCTTC. Its translation is CSVQGPGDNEQFF.

This chain joins TRBV6-6 and TRBJ1-1; 7 bases agree with TRBD1. The CDR3 contains 13 residues. CDR1 and CDR2 from the germline V gene are MNHNY and SVGAGI (reference sequence). The junction had 4 bases not matched to a gene; V was cut back by 4 bases and J by 5 bases. The CDR3 spells CASSFDRETEAFF. The DNA of the CDR3 is TGTGCCAGCAGTTTCGACAGGGAAACTGAAGCTTTCTTT.

The gene calls are TRBV4-1 and TRBJ2-1; D is unresolved. The V end was cut by 3 bases, the J end by 5 bases, with 8 bases between. Per the germline V gene, CDR1 is MGHRA and CDR2 is YSYEKL. There are 13 residues in the CDR3. The CDR3 here is CASSQLTDNEQFF. The CDR3 DNA is TGCGCCAGCAGCCAGCTAACCGACAATGAGCAGTTCTTC.

This clone appeared a few times. This CDR3 reads CSVVGHEAFF. As DNA, the CDR3 is TGCAGCGTTGTCGGACACGAAGCTTTCTTT. J is TRBJ1-1 and V is TRBV29-1; tentative D call: TRBD1 (5 bases). Germline CDR1 is SQVTM and CDR2 is ANQGSEA. The CDR3 has 10 residues. Trimming stripped 4 bases from V and 8 bases from J, with 8 bases between. Together with reference TRBV29-1 and TRBJ1-1, the CDR3 gives the full variable domain: SAVISQKPSRDICQRGTSLTIQCQVDSQVTMMFWYRQQPGQSLTLIATANQGSEATYESGFVIDKFPISRPNLTFSTLTVSNMSPEDSSIYLCSVVGHEAFFGQGTRLTVV.

V is TRBV9 and J is TRBJ2-5, with 8 bases identical to TRBD2. The germline V gene has CDR1 SGDLS and CDR2 YYNGEE. Trimming at V came to 4 bases and at J to 5 bases, leaving 16 bases not matched to a gene. The CDR3 spans 17 residues. The CDR3 nucleotides read TGTGCCAGCAGCTTAGGTGAATTCCTAGCGGGCAGGGAGACCCAGTACTTC. The encoded protein is CASSLGEFLAGRETQYF. Filled out from reference TRBV9 and TRBJ2-5, the complete variable domain reads DSGVTQTPKHLITATGQRVTLRCSPRSGDLSVYWYQQSLDQGLQFLIQYYNGEERAKGNILERFSAQQFPDLHSELNLSSLELGDSALYFCASSLGEFLAGRETQYFGPGTRLLVL.

V gene TRBV28 combines with J gene TRBJ1-6, with TRBD1 as a possible D gene (6 bases). Germline V gene lookup returns CDR1 MDHEN and CDR2 SYDVKM. This CDR3 region has 13 residues. The germline V and J ends were trimmed by 3 bases and 7 bases, with 7 bases remaining between them. The CDR3 nucleotides are TGTGCCAGCAGTTTTCAGGGGAATTCACCCCTCCACTTT. This gives the protein CASSFQGNSPLHF.

This clone has only one observation. The chain is built from TRBV27 and TRBJ1-2; 8 bases map to TRBD1. Germline-derived CDR1 and CDR2 are MNHEY and SMNVEV (reference sequence). The CDR3 length is 14 residues. J was trimmed by 8 bases and V by 3 bases; bases with no gene match: 8. This chain's CDR3 is CASSFRTGTSGYTF. In DNA, the CDR3 is TGTGCCAGCAGTTTCAGGACAGGGACAAGCGGCTACACCTTC.

The chain uses TRBV19 and TRBJ2-2; 7 bases align to TRBD1. V lost 5 bases to trimming and J lost 6 bases; unmatched junction nucleotides: 6. The germline V gene has CDR1 LNHDA and CDR2 SQIVND (reference sequence). This CDR3 is 14 amino acids long. CDR3 nucleotide sequence: TGTGCCAGTAGTGGGACAGAATCATCCGGGGAGCTGTTTTTT. It encodes CASSGTESSGELFF.

This sequence joins TRBV29-1 and TRBJ2-1; D is tentatively TRBD1 or TRBD2 (6 bases each). The germline V and J ends were trimmed by 7 bases and 0 bases, with 13 bases remaining between them. Germline V gives CDR1 SQVTM, CDR2 ANQGSEA. The CDR3 is 14 amino acids. CDR3 coding DNA: TGCAGCGCTATAGGGGGGAGCTCCTACAATGAGCAGTTCTTC. This gives the protein CSAIGGSSYNEQFF.

The chain links TRBV6-5 to TRBJ1-4; D is possibly TRBD1 (6 bases). The V gene lost 6 bases and the J gene lost 8 bases, with 10 bases spanning the gap. CDR1 MNHEY and CDR2 SVGAGI come from the germline V gene. The CDR3 length is 12 residues. DNA for the CDR3: TGTGCCAGCAGCCCCCAGGGGGAAAAACTGTTTTTT. This encodes CASSPQGEKLFF.

The rearrangement links TRBV30 to TRBJ1-2; no reliable D call. V gave up 2 bases and J gave up 6 bases, with 10 bases separating them. The CDR3 runs to 12 residues. CDR1 and CDR2 from the germline V gene are GTSNPN and SVGIG (reference sequence). The DNA for the CDR3 is TGTGCCTGGAGTTTTTCCGCGAATGGCTACACCTTC. Translation gives CAWSFSANGYTF.

The chain carries TRBV4-3 and TRBJ2-1, with 7 bases aligning to TRBD2. Losses at the gene ends were 3 bases for V and 5 bases for J; bases not matched to a gene: 10. CDR1 and CDR2 from the germline V gene are LGHNA and YSLEER. The CDR3 is 16 amino acids. The chain's CDR3 is CASSQETSRLDNEQFF. The CDR3 DNA reads TGCGCCAGCAGCCAGGAGACTAGCCGGCTAGACAATGAGCAGTTCTTC.

This chain joins TRBV5-4 and TRBJ2-1; possibly TRBD1 for D (6 bases). Germline V gene lookup returns CDR1 SGHNT and CDR2 YYREEE (reference sequence). Trimming took 2 bases from V and 0 from J, leaving 9 bases between them. The CDR3 is made up of 15 amino acids. The CDR3 coding sequence is TGTGCCAGCAGCTTAGGGGGAAGCTCCTACAATGAGCAGTTCTTC. Amino acids: CASSLGGSSYNEQFF.

The V and J genes are TRBV11-2 and TRBJ2-1; no firm D call. CDR3 length: 13 amino acids. Germline CDR1 is SGHAT and CDR2 is FQNNGV. V lost 8 bases and J lost 7, with 15 bases in between. This CDR3 reads CASSWHPLNEQFF. As DNA, the CDR3 is TGTGCCAGCTCCTGGCACCCCCTTAATGAGCAGTTCTTC.

A note on this clone: The same CDR3 also results from other DNA sequences found in this sample. This rearrangement joins TRBV27 to TRBJ1-5; D possibly corresponds to TRBD1 (5 bases). The V and J ends lost 2 bases and 1 base respectively, with 6 bases between them. This CDR3 comprises 14 residues. The germline CDR1 and CDR2 sequences are MNHEY and SMNVEV (reference sequence). CDR3 protein: CASSLRGSNQPQHF. For the CDR3, the DNA is TGTGCCAGCAGTTTACGGGGGAGCAATCAGCCCCAGCATTTT.

This chain uses TRBV27 with TRBJ2-5, with 10 bases aligning to TRBD1. J was trimmed by 4 bases and V by 3 bases; bases with no gene match: 8. Germline V gives CDR1 MNHEY, CDR2 SMNVEV (reference sequence). The CDR3 loop spans 16 amino acids. In nucleotides, the CDR3 is TGTGCCAGCAGTTTGGGGGGACAGGGGATATTAGAGACCCAGTACTTC. Translating it yields CASSLGGQGILETQYF.

The chain combines TRBV5-6 with TRBJ2-3; 8 bases line up with TRBD1. J lost 4 bases, V lost 3 bases, and 7 bases had no gene match. The CDR3 runs 15 residues. Germline V gene lookup returns CDR1 SGHDT and CDR2 YYEEEE. CDR3 protein: CASSSRQGYSDTQYF. The CDR3 DNA reads as TGTGCCAGCAGCTCTCGACAGGGGTACTCAGATACGCAGTATTTT.

The rearrangement links TRBV27 to TRBJ2-1; tentative D call: TRBD2 (6 bases). The germline gives CDR1 MNHEY, CDR2 SMNVEV (reference sequence). Trimming took off 0 bases at V and 2 bases at J, with 8 bases between the two ends. The CDR3 extends over 15 amino acids. CDR3 sequence reads: CASSLSRRAYNEQFF. The CDR3 DNA reads TGTGCCAGCAGTTTATCGCGGAGGGCCTACAATGAGCAGTTCTTC.

The chain couples TRBV9 to TRBJ2-1; 8 nucleotides line up with TRBD1. CDR3 size: 16 residues. V was pared by 4 bases and J by 1 base, with 7 bases of the junction left unmatched. From germline, CDR1 is SGDLS and CDR2 YYNGEE. CDR3 nucleotides: TGTGCCAGCAGCTCCCACAGGGGGTTATCCTACAATGAGCAGTTCTTC. Residues: CASSSHRGLSYNEQFF.

The chain has TRBV27 and TRBJ1-2; D uncertain. The CDR3 is 13 amino acids. Germline values: CDR1 MNHEY, CDR2 SMNVEV (reference sequence). Trimming cost V 6 bases and J 5 bases, with 13 bases left between them. The CDR3 region is CASSPGLLYGYTF. Written as DNA, the CDR3 is TGTGCCAGCAGCCCCGGACTGCTATATGGCTACACCTTC.

V usage is TRBV7-8 and J usage is TRBJ2-1, with D hard to call. V was trimmed by 5 bases and J by 4 bases, leaving 15 bases between them. The CDR3 contains 15 residues. Germline CDR1 is SGHVS and CDR2 is FQNEAQ. The CDR3: CASSPTRVSYNEQFF. As DNA, the CDR3 is TGTGCCAGCAGCCCCACGAGAGTATCTTACAATGAGCAGTTCTTC.

The genes are TRBV11-2 and TRBJ2-7; 9 bases are shared with TRBD1. Germline loops: CDR1 SGHAT, CDR2 FQNNGV. V was clipped by 2 bases and J by 5 bases; unmatched bases: 7. This CDR3 spans 15 amino acids. In nucleotides, the CDR3 is TGTGCCAGCAGCTTAAAAGGGAGGGACAGGGACGAGCAGTACTTC. This gives the protein CASSLKGRDRDEQYF.